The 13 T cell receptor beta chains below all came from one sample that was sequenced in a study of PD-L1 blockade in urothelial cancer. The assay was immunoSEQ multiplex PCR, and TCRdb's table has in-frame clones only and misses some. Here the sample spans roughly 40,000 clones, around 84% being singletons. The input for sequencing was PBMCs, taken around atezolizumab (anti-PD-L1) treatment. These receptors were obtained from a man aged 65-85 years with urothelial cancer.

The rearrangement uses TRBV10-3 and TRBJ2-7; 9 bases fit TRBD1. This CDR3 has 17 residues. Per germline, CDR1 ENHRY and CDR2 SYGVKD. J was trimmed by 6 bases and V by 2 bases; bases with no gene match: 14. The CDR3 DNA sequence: TGTGCCATCAGTGAGCCCGATGGGGGGACAGGGATGTCCGAGCAGTACTTC. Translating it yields CAISEPDGGTGMSEQYF.

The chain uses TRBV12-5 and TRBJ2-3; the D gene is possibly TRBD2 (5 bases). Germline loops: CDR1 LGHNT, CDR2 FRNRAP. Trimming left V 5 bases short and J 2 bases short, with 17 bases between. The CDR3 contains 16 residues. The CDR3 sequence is CASGVGEADFTDTQYF. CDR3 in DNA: TGTGCTAGTGGTGTTGGAGAAGCGGACTTCACAGATACGCAGTATTTT.

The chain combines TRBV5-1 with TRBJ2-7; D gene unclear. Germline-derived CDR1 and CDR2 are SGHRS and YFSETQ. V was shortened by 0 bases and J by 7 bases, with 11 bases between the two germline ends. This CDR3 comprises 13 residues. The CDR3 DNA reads TGCGCCAGCAGCTTGGAACGAAGTAGAGAGCAGTACTTC. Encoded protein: CASSLERSREQYF.

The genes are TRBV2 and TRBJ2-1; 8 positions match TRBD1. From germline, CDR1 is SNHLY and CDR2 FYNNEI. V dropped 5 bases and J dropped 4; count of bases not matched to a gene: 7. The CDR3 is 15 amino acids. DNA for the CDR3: TGTGCCAGCAGTCCAGACAGGGGATTATACAATGAGCAGTTCTTC. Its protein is CASSPDRGLYNEQFF.

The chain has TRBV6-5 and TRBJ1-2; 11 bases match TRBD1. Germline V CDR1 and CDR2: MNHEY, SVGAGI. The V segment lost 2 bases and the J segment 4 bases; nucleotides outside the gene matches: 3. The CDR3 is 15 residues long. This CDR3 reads CASSYGQGAVYGYTF. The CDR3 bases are TGTGCCAGCAGTTACGGACAGGGGGCTGTCTATGGCTACACCTTC.

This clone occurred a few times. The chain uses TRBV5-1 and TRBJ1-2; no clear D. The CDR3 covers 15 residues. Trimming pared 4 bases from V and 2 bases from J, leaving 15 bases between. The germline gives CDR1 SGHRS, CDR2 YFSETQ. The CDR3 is CASSARQDLNYGYTF. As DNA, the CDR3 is TGCGCCAGCAGCGCCCGACAAGATTTAAACTATGGCTACACCTTC.

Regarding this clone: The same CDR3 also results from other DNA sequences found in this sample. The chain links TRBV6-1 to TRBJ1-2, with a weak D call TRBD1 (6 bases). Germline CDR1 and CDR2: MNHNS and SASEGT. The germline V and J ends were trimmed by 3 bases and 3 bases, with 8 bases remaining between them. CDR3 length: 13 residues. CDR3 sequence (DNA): TGTGCCAGCAGTGAGGGGGCCGACTATGGCTACACCTTC. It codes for CASSEGADYGYTF.

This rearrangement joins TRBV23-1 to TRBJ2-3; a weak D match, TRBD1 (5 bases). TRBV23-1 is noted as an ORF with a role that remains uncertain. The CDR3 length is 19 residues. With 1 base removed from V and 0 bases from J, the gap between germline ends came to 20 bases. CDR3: CASSQWACPKGQSTDTQYF. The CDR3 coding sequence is TGCGCCAGCAGTCAATGGGCCTGCCCTAAGGGGCAAAGCACAGATACGCAGTATTTT.

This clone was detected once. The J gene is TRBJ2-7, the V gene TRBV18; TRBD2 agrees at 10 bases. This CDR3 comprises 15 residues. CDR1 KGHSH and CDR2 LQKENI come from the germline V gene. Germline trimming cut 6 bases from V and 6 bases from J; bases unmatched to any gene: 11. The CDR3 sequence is CASSPGLAGVLEQYF. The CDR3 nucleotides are TGTGCCAGCTCCCCGGGGCTAGCGGGAGTACTCGAGCAGTACTTC.

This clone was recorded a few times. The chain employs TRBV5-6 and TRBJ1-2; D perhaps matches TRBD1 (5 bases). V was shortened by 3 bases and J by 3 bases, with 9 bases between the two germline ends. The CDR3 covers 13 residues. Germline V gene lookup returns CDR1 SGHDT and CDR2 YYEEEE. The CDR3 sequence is CASSSGIDYGYTF. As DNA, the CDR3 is TGTGCCAGCAGCTCAGGGATCGACTATGGCTACACCTTC.

The CDR3 sequence is CASSTSGGLDTQYF. The DNA of the CDR3 is TGTGCCAGCAGTACTAGCGGGGGACTGGATACGCAGTATTTT. V usage is TRBV11-3 and J usage is TRBJ2-3, with 11 nucleotides matching TRBD2. There are 14 residues in the CDR3. The germline V gene encodes CDR1 SGHNT and CDR2 YENEEA. V dropped 6 bases and J dropped 6; count of bases not matched to a gene: 5.

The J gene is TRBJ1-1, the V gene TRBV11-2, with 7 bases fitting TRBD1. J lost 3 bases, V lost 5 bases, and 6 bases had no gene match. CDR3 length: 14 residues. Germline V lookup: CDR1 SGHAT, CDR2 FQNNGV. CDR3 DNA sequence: TGTGCCAGCAGCGTCGGCAGGGGGGACACTGAAGCTTTCTTT. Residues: CASSVGRGDTEAFF.

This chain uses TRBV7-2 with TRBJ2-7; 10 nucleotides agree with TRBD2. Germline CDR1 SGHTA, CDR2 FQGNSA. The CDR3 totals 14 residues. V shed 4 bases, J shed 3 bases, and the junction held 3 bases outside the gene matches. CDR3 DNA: TGTGCCAGCAGCTGGGGACTAGCGAGCTACGAGCAGTACTTC. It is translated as CASSWGLASYEQYF.